These T cell receptor beta chains were read from a single sample in a study of regulatory T cells in long-lasting Graves disease. TCRdb redid the calling of the multiplex PCR reads with MiXCR, one entry per CDR3 protein. The sample shows about 620,000 distinct CDR3 sequences, approximately 15% of them seen only once. The same data also went into a second study, on T cells in Graves' hyperthyroidism and ophthalmopathy.

Sequenced material: peripheral blood mononuclear cells (PBMCs), taken at new diagnosis, from a patient treated with antithyroid drugs. The source of these receptors is a woman in her 30s with Graves disease. Both conserved end residues are part of each CDR3. D genes are given only for firm matches. Part of the rows lack a size; the others show once, few, many or a class for expanded clones.

>.|TRBV20-1|TRBJ1-5|few
TGCAGTGCTATGGGCAGGACAGTCAGGCATAGCAATCAGCCCCAGCATTTT
CSAMGRTVRHSNQPQHF
>TRBD2|TRBV11-2|TRBJ2-1|many
TGTGCCAGCAGACTAGCGGGAGGCAATGAGCAGTTCTTC
CASRLAGGNEQFF
>TRBD2|TRBV20-1|TRBJ2-3|.
TGCAGTGCAGCGACTAGCGGGAGACCAGATACGCAGTATTTT
CSAATSGRPDTQYF
>.|TRBV2|TRBJ2-1|many
TGTGCCGGGACTTCCCGGCTGGCGGGAAATGAGCAGTTCTTC
CAGTSRLAGNEQFF
>TRBD1|TRBV11-2|TRBJ2-5|many
TGTGCCAGCAGGAGCCCCCGACAGGGACAAGAGACCCAGTACTTC
CASRSPRQGQETQYF
>.|TRBV30|TRBJ1-5|many
TGTGCCTGGGGAAGACCGGGGGCCCAGCATTTT
CAWGRPGAQHF
>TRBD1|TRBV19|TRBJ2-5|few
TGTGCCAGTAGGAAGGACAGGGGAGAGACCCAGTACTTC
CASRKDRGETQYF
>.|TRBV7-8|TRBJ1-5|many
TGTGCCAGCAGCTTAGCGAATCAGCCCCAGCATTTT
CASSLANQPQHF
>TRBD2|TRBV7-8|TRBJ2-7|few
TGTGCCAGCAGCGGACCGGGACTAGCGGGAGTAAGCGAGCAGTACTTC
CASSGPGLAGVSEQYF
>.|TRBV20-1|TRBJ2-3|few
TGCAGTGCTAGATCTTGGGCAGATACGCAGTATTTT
CSARSWADTQYF
>TRBD2|TRBV20-1|TRBJ2-1|many
TGCAGTGCTAGTGATCCCCGGACTAGCGGGGGGGACAATGAGCAGTTCTTC
CSASDPRTSGGDNEQFF
>.|TRBV29-1|TRBJ2-1|.
TGCAGCGCTGACCCGCTCGGAGGGGATTGGCAGTTCTTC
CSADPLGGDWQFF
>.|TRBV20-1|TRBJ1-6|few
TGCAGTGCTAGCGGTTCTTCGGGTTCTCTGGTTCTAGAACCCCTCCACTTT
CSASGSSGSLVLEPLHF
>.|TRBV12-3/TRBV12-4|TRBJ1-5|.
TGTGCCAGCATGGGACCTACTCTCTATAGCAATCAGCCCCAGCATTTT
CASMGPTLYSNQPQHF
>.|TRBV6-2/TRBV6-3|TRBJ1-2|few
TGTGCCAGCAGTTACTGGCCCTTAGGGGAGGCCTATGGCTACACCTTC
CASSYWPLGEAYGYTF
>.|TRBV6-5|TRBJ1-1|many
TGTGCCAGCAGTTACGGGTCCCTACACAACACTGAAGCTTTCTTT
CASSYGSLHNTEAFF
>.|TRBV12-3/TRBV12-4|TRBJ1-3|many
TGTGCCAGCAGTTTCTCCCCAGGTTCGAACTCTGGAAACACCATATATTTT
CASSFSPGSNSGNTIYF